This is a list of T cell receptor beta chains from one sample in a study of identifying expanded T cells in peripheral blood. Sequenced by immunoSEQ multiplex PCR; TCRdb stores in-frame clones only, minus some. The data contain some 100,000 clones, roughly 89% of them singletons. The sequenced material came from blood. The source of these receptors is a person aged 18 to 70 in good health. Both conserved end residues are part of each CDR3.

cdr3_aa	v_call	j_call
CATSAQGEKTQYF	TRBV15	TRBJ2-5
CASTVHSGSGYGYTF	TRBV6-5	TRBJ1-2
CASSLGTGGQPQHF	TRBV5-6	TRBJ1-5
CASSLGFGGLEKLFF	TRBV5-6	TRBJ1-4
CASSSRGSSSYEQYF	TRBV11-2	TRBJ2-7
CAISEGQELKYEQYF	TRBV10-3	TRBJ2-7
CASSQGFDQPQHF	TRBV4-1	TRBJ1-5
CASSYGSTTNEKLFF	TRBV6-5	TRBJ1-4
CASSHQGGGNTIYF	TRBV7-2	TRBJ1-3
CASSLSGVESPLHF	TRBV7-9	TRBJ1-6
CASSLTGLQNRTYEQYF	TRBV5-6	TRBJ2-7
CASNPPQENTEAFF	TRBV19	TRBJ1-1
CASSEEGPTYEQYF	TRBV6-1	TRBJ2-7
CASSSVGLAGVAAGEQFF	TRBV11-3	TRBJ2-1
CASSLLRGYNEQFF	TRBV5-1	TRBJ2-1
CASSYDGAGNTEAFF	TRBV6-5	TRBJ1-1